This T cell receptor (beta chain) was obtained from a study of cytomegalovirus exposure and HLA in healthy donors. Study overall: A prior study identified approximately 110 million unique TCR beta sequences from roughly 170 million T cells. There were more than 350 genotyped donors. Of these, 75% to 85% fell in the genetic ancestry cluster associated with self-reported Caucasian donors.

Study-level results: TCR beta chains associated with HLA were, in a later analysis, more clonally expanded than equally common others.

The PCR was carried out with 60 Vbeta primers and 13 Jbeta primers. TCRdb keeps only in-frame clones here, not all; method: immunoSEQ multiplex PCR. The sample has under 200,000 clones, roughly 80% seen once. The germline gives CDR1 SQVTM, CDR2 ANQGSEA. With 4 bases clipped from V and 8 bases from J, the junction kept 16 bases outside the gene matches. The CDR3 runs 16 residues. Details on this clone: Its antigen remains unidentified.

Sequencing used PBMCs. The receptor was isolated from a female donor in good health and CMV-seronegative. V is TRBV29-1 and J is TRBJ2-1; the match to TRBD2 covers 8 bases. CDR3: CSVVNSAGGSGDEQFF. The CDR3 coding sequence is TGCAGCGTTGTTAACTCTGCGGGGGGCTCCGGGGATGAGCAGTTCTTC.